The next 32 T cell receptor beta chains were all read from a single sample in a study of blood T cell repertoires in COVID-19. The data were produced by immunoSEQ multiplex PCR, yet TCRdb's version contains in-frame clones alone and is incomplete. This sample has under 20,000 clones, with just over 90% found just once. The sequencing sample was made of peripheral blood. The receptors shown here come from a woman aged 50 to 60 with active COVID-19.

The V and J genes are TRBV28 and TRBJ1-1; 7 positions agree with TRBD1. V was clipped by 5 bases and J by 5 bases; unmatched bases: 8. Germline-derived CDR1 and CDR2 are MDHEN and SYDVKM. The CDR3 contains 14 residues. The CDR3 loop is CASSTRTGRTEAFF. The DNA of the CDR3 is TGTGCCAGCAGTACTCGGACAGGAAGGACTGAAGCTTTCTTT.

This clone was recorded only once. V usage is TRBV30 and J usage is TRBJ2-3, with D unresolved. The CDR3 length is 12 residues. Germline V gene sequence: CDR1 GTSNPN, CDR2 SVGIG (reference sequence). V lost 3 bases and J lost 1, with 5 bases in between. This chain's CDR3 is CAWRLRTDTQYF. The CDR3 DNA reads as TGTGCCTGGAGACTCCGCACAGATACGCAGTATTTT. The full variable domain, completed using reference TRBV30 and TRBJ2-3, is SQTIHQWPATLVQPVGSPLSLECTVEGTSNPNLYWYRQAAGRGLQLLFYSVGIGQISSEVPQNLSASRPQDRQFILSSKKLLLSDSGFYLCAWRLRTDTQYFGPGTRLTVL.

The V gene is TRBV9, the J gene TRBJ2-7, with 9 bases aligning to TRBD1. The germline V gene has CDR1 SGDLS and CDR2 YYNGEE. The CDR3 covers 15 residues. V dropped 3 bases and J dropped 5; count of bases not matched to a gene: 9. The CDR3 DNA follows: TGTGCCAGCAGCGCGACCGGGACAGGGATAAACGAGCAGTACTTC. Translated: CASSATGTGINEQYF.

The chain combines TRBV6-6 with TRBJ2-3; D is perhaps TRBD2 (5 bases). The germline CDR1 and CDR2 sequences are MNHNY and SVGAGI (reference sequence). V dropped 5 bases and J dropped 0 bases, with 15 bases sitting between them. The CDR3 length is 16 residues. CDR3 DNA: TGTGCCAGCAGTCCCTCCTCCGGGATTAGCACAGATACGCAGTATTTT. This translates into CASSPSSGISTDTQYF.

The chain is built from TRBV11-1 and TRBJ2-5; D gene uncertain. Germline loops: CDR1 SGHAT, CDR2 FQDESV (reference sequence). The V end lost 3 bases, the J end lost 2 bases, and 4 bases lay between the germline ends. There are 12 residues in the CDR3. CDR3 sequence reads: CASSFPQETQYF. The CDR3 DNA is TGTGCCAGCAGCTTCCCGCAAGAGACCCAGTACTTC. Full variable domain (rest looked up from reference TRBV11-1 and TRBJ2-5): EAEVAQSPRYKITEKSQAVAFWCDPISGHATLYWYRQILGQGPELLVQFQDESVVDDSQLPKDRFSAERLKGVDSTLKIQPAELGDSAMYLCASSFPQETQYFGPGTRLLVL.

The chain carries TRBV5-1 and TRBJ1-1, with D possibly TRBD1 on 5 matching bases. Trimming took off 1 base at V and 8 bases at J, with 21 bases between the two ends. Germline assignment: CDR1 SGHRS and CDR2 YFSETQ. This CDR3 spans 16 amino acids. The DNA of the CDR3 is TGCGCCAGCAGCTTGACCACAGGCGGATGGGGGGTCGAAGCTTTCTTT. Translated: CASSLTTGGWGVEAFF.

The CDR3 DNA is TGTGCCAGTAGTACCCGGACTAGCGGGAGCAATGTAGATACGCAGTATTTT. This encodes CASSTRTSGSNVDTQYF. This chain uses TRBV19 with TRBJ2-3; TRBD2 matches at 13 bases. Trimming cost V 4 bases and J 5 bases; bases outside gene matches: 9. Germline-derived CDR1 and CDR2 are LNHDA and SQIVND (reference sequence). The CDR3 is 17 amino acids.

This clone was recorded only once. The V call is TRBV28, the J call TRBJ1-1, with unresolved D. This CDR3 comprises 16 residues. V lost 2 bases, J lost 0 bases, and 13 bases lay in between. The germline gives CDR1 MDHEN, CDR2 SYDVKM. This chain's CDR3 is CASSLSGMGMNTEAFF. As DNA, the CDR3 is TGTGCCAGCAGTTTAAGCGGTATGGGGATGAACACTGAAGCTTTCTTT.

This sequence joins TRBV6-5 and TRBJ2-7; TRBD1 might be the D (5 bases). The V gene lost 8 bases and the J gene lost 0 bases, with 11 bases spanning the gap. The CDR3 is made up of 13 amino acids. CDR1 and CDR2 (germline): MNHEY, SVGAGI. CDR3: CASVQEPSYEQYF. The CDR3 nucleotides are TGTGCCAGCGTACAGGAACCCTCCTACGAGCAGTACTTC.

This chain connects TRBV24-1 to TRBJ2-3, with 10 nucleotides matching TRBD2. V lost 3 bases to trimming and J lost 0 bases; unmatched junction nucleotides: 8. This CDR3 contains 18 residues. Germline loops: CDR1 KGHDR, CDR2 SFDVKD. The CDR3 sequence is CATSDALAGRRSTDTQYF. CDR3 in DNA: TGTGCCACCAGTGATGCACTAGCGGGGCGAAGGAGCACAGATACGCAGTATTTT.

This clone was seen once. DNA for the CDR3: TGTGCCAGCAGCTTCGGGCTAGCGGGGGGCTACGAGCAGTACTTC. Amino acid sequence: CASSFGLAGGYEQYF. V and J are TRBV13 and TRBJ2-7; 11 bases are shared with TRBD2. The V segment lost 3 bases and the J segment 3 bases; nucleotides outside the gene matches: 4. The length of the CDR3 is 15 residues. Germline CDR1 reads PRHDT; CDR2 reads FYEKMQ (reference sequence).

The chain has TRBV29-1 and TRBJ2-5; 8 bases map to TRBD1. Germline V gives CDR1 SQVTM, CDR2 ANQGSEA. After removal of 5 bases from V and 5 bases from J, the junction contained 7 bases not matched to a gene. The CDR3 is made up of 13 amino acids. CDR3 DNA: TGCAGCGTTCCAAGACAGGGGATGGAGACCCAGTACTTC. It specifies CSVPRQGMETQYF.

The chain combines TRBV11-1 with TRBJ2-7, with 12 bases lining up with TRBD2. The CDR3 is made up of 15 amino acids. Germline V CDR1 and CDR2: SGHAT, FQDESV (reference sequence). J was trimmed by 3 bases and V by 5 bases; bases with no gene match: 5. For the CDR3, the DNA is TGTGCCAGCAGCCGACGGACTAGCGGGAACTACGAGCAGTACTTC. Translating it yields CASSRRTSGNYEQYF.

This clone was observed a few times. V is TRBV29-1 and J is TRBJ1-2, with 9 bases identical to TRBD1. V lost 6 bases to trimming and J lost 4 bases; unmatched junction nucleotides: 3. Germline V CDR1 and CDR2: SQVTM, ANQGSEA. The CDR3 is made up of 12 amino acids. DNA of the CDR3: TGCAGCGTCTCGGGACAGGGCTATGGCTACACCTTC. It encodes CSVSGQGYGYTF.

This chain connects TRBV9 to TRBJ2-3; weak D call: TRBD1 (5 bases). The V end was cut by 4 bases, the J end by 0 bases, with 12 bases between. Germline CDR1 reads SGDLS; CDR2 reads YYNGEE. The CDR3 runs to 15 residues. The CDR3 DNA reads as TGTGCCAGCAGCTTAGGGGCACTGAGCACAGATACGCAGTATTTT. Protein: CASSLGALSTDTQYF.

The chain is built from TRBV7-6 and TRBJ2-5; TRBD2 agrees at 13 bases. The germline gives CDR1 SGHVS, CDR2 FNYEAQ. This CDR3 contains 18 residues. V shed 1 base, J shed 5 bases, and the junction held 10 bases outside the gene matches. In DNA, the CDR3 is TGTGCCAGCAGCTTAGGGACTAGCGGGAGCGGGCCGGGGGAGACCCAGTACTTC. It specifies CASSLGTSGSGPGETQYF.

The chain couples TRBV5-4 to TRBJ1-2; perhaps TRBD1 as D (6 bases). V lost 2 bases to trimming and J lost 3 bases, with 14 bases between them. Germline-derived CDR1 and CDR2 are SGHNT and YYREEE (reference sequence). This CDR3 is 15 amino acids long. Here the CDR3 DNA reads TGTGCCAGCAGCTTAGGGGCAGGGGAATACTATGGCTACACCTTC. This translates into CASSLGAGEYYGYTF.

J is TRBJ2-1 and V is TRBV9; 12 bases are shared with TRBD2. Germline-derived CDR1 and CDR2 are SGDLS and YYNGEE. The length of the CDR3 is 15 residues. V gave up 3 bases and J gave up 9 bases; unmatched junction bases: 7. CDR3 DNA: TGTGCCAGCAGCGCCTTGTCGACTAGCGGGAGTGAGCAGTTCTTC. The encoded protein is CASSALSTSGSEQFF. The entire variable domain, with the rest obtained from reference TRBV9 and TRBJ2-1, is as follows: DSGVTQTPKHLITATGQRVTLRCSPRSGDLSVYWYQQSLDQGLQFLIQYYNGEERAKGNILERFSAQQFPDLHSELNLSSLELGDSALYFCASSALSTSGSEQFFGPGTRLTVL.

This rearrangement joins TRBV7-9 to TRBJ1-1; unclear D gene. The CDR3 sequence is 13 residues long. Germline V gene sequence: CDR1 SEHNR, CDR2 FQNEAQ (reference sequence). Trimming removed 7 bases from V and 7 bases from J, with 16 bases in between. In DNA form, the CDR3 reads TGTGCCAGCAAACTAGCCGGGATCGGTGAAGCTTTCTTT. Protein: CASKLAGIGEAFF.

This chain joins TRBV7-9 and TRBJ2-1, with 8 bases identical to TRBD1. The germline V gene has CDR1 SEHNR and CDR2 FQNEAQ (reference sequence). V dropped 5 bases and J dropped 2; count of bases not matched to a gene: 5. The CDR3 consists of 15 residues. In DNA form, the CDR3 reads TGTGCCAGCAGCCGACAGGGGAGTCCCTACAATGAGCAGTTCTTC. Translating gives CASSRQGSPYNEQFF.

The chain employs TRBV5-6 and TRBJ2-4; the D gene is possibly TRBD2 (5 bases). V was pared by 1 base and J by 9 bases, with 14 bases between. The CDR3 is 14 amino acids. Germline loops: CDR1 SGHDT, CDR2 YYEEEE. CDR3 coding DNA: TGTGCCAGCAGCTTGCCGAAGCGAGCGGCCATTCAGTACTTC. Translation gives CASSLPKRAAIQYF. The full variable domain, with the rest looked up from reference TRBV5-6 and TRBJ2-4, is DAGVTQSPTHLIKTRGQQVTLRCSPKSGHDTVSWYQQALGQGPQFIFQYYEEEERQRGNFPDRFSGHQFPNYSSELNVNALLLGDSALYLCASSLPKRAAIQYFGAGTRLSVL.

The chain is built from TRBV27 and TRBJ2-7, with 10 bases lining up with TRBD2. CDR1 is MNHEY, CDR2 SMNVEV, per germline (reference sequence). V lost 5 bases and J lost 3; bases outside the gene matches: 4. CDR3 length equals 14 residues. CDR3 coding DNA: TGTGCCAGCAGTCCCCGGACTAGCGGCTACGAGCAGTACTTC. Translation gives CASSPRTSGYEQYF.

The chain joins TRBV5-5 to TRBJ1-6; D not resolved. Germline CDR1 and CDR2: SGHKS and YYEKEE (reference sequence). Deletions cut 2 bases from V and 0 bases from J, with 6 bases between. The CDR3 is 15 amino acids. Here the CDR3 reads CASSFGSSYNSPLHF. The CDR3 region has the DNA TGTGCCAGCAGCTTTGGGAGCTCCTATAATTCACCCCTCCACTTT. Full variable domain (remainder filled in from reference TRBV5-5 and TRBJ1-6): DAGVTQSPTHLIKTRGQQVTLRCSPISGHKSVSWYQQVLGQGPQFIFQYYEKEERGRGNFPDRFSARQFPNYSSELNVNALLLGDSALYLCASSFGSSYNSPLHFGNGTRLTVT.

Only one count was recorded for this clone. The rearrangement joins TRBV28 to TRBJ1-6, with TRBD1 matching over 9 bases. Germline values: CDR1 MDHEN, CDR2 SYDVKM. V was clipped by 8 bases and J by 9 bases; unmatched bases: 5. This CDR3 region has 13 residues. In DNA, the CDR3 is TGTGCCAGCGCTCGGGACAGGGTTTCACCCCTCCACTTT. Amino acids: CASARDRVSPLHF. The variable domain in full, completed from reference TRBV28 and TRBJ1-6, reads DVKVTQSSRYLVKRTGEKVFLECVQDMDHENMFWYRQDPGLGLRLIYFSYDVKMKEKGDIPEGYSVSREKKERFSLILESASTNQTSMYLCASARDRVSPLHFGNGTRLTVT.

This clone is a singleton in its sample. The chain recombines TRBV9 with TRBJ2-2; TRBD2 aligns across 13 bases. J gave up 2 bases and V 0 bases, and 4 bases lay outside the gene matches. Germline CDR1 is SGDLS and CDR2 is YYNGEE. The length of the CDR3 is 18 residues. CDR3 loop: CASSVAGLAGANTGELFF. For the CDR3, the DNA is TGTGCCAGCAGCGTAGCCGGACTAGCGGGAGCTAACACCGGGGAGCTGTTTTTT. The whole variable domain, remainder taken from reference TRBV9 and TRBJ2-2, is DSGVTQTPKHLITATGQRVTLRCSPRSGDLSVYWYQQSLDQGLQFLIQYYNGEERAKGNILERFSAQQFPDLHSELNLSSLELGDSALYFCASSVAGLAGANTGELFFGEGSRLTVL.

The chain's CDR3 is CASSLVTSGRHEQYF. In nucleotides, the CDR3 is TGTGCCAGCAGCCTGGTGACTAGCGGGAGGCACGAGCAGTACTTC. This chain connects TRBV5-4 to TRBJ2-7; 13 nucleotides agree with TRBD2. CDR3 length equals 15 residues. Losses at the gene ends were 4 bases for V and 5 bases for J; bases not matched to a gene: 6. CDR1 is SGHNT, CDR2 YYREEE, per germline (reference sequence).

The chain recombines TRBV7-8 with TRBJ2-1; D is possibly TRBD2 (7 bases). Trimming stripped 2 bases from V and 9 bases from J, with 20 bases between. The germline CDR1 and CDR2 sequences are SGHVS and FQNEAQ. This CDR3 is 16 amino acids long. Here the CDR3 reads CASSLLSRGAQGEQFF. For the CDR3, the DNA is TGTGCCAGCAGCTTACTGTCACGGGGGGCGCAGGGTGAGCAGTTCTTC. Full variable domain (rest looked up from reference TRBV7-8 and TRBJ2-1): GAGVSQSPRYKVAKRGQDVALRCDPISGHVSLFWYQQALGQGPEFLTYFQNEAQLDKSGLPSDRFFAERPEGSVSTLKIQRTQQEDSAVYLCASSLLSRGAQGEQFFGPGTRLTVL.

The chain recombines TRBV2 with TRBJ1-3; tentatively, D is TRBD1 (5 bases). Germline CDR1 is SNHLY and CDR2 is FYNNEI. V was clipped by 6 bases and J by 4 bases, with 16 bases between them. The CDR3 contains 15 residues. DNA for the CDR3: TGTGCCAGCAGATTTTTGGGGGGAACAGGAAACACCATATATTTT. Translating it yields CASRFLGGTGNTIYF.

The gene calls are TRBV30 and TRBJ2-3, with 9 bases identical to TRBD1. CDR3 length: 14 residues. Germline CDR1 reads GTSNPN; CDR2 reads SVGIG (reference sequence). The junction had 9 bases not matched to a gene; V was cut back by 8 bases and J by 3 bases. CDR3 DNA: TGTGCCGTACCGGGACAGGGTGGGACAGATACGCAGTATTTT. Its protein product is CAVPGQGGTDTQYF.

As DNA, the CDR3 is TGTGCCAGCAGTATTTCAAGACAGGGTTGGGAGACCCAGTACTTC. It yields the protein CASSISRQGWETQYF. This sequence joins TRBV28 and TRBJ2-5; 7 bases line up with TRBD1. The J segment lost 5 bases and the V segment lost 5 bases, leaving 11 bases of the junction unmatched. CDR3 length: 15 amino acids. CDR1 MDHEN and CDR2 SYDVKM come from the germline V gene. The complete variable domain, with remaining parts taken from reference TRBV28 and TRBJ2-5, reads DVKVTQSSRYLVKRTGEKVFLECVQDMDHENMFWYRQDPGLGLRLIYFSYDVKMKEKGDIPEGYSVSREKKERFSLILESASTNQTSMYLCASSISRQGWETQYFGPGTRLLVL.

The chain links TRBV5-1 to TRBJ2-3; 7 nucleotides agree with TRBD2. The germline V gene encodes CDR1 SGHRS and CDR2 YFSETQ. The trim removed 3 bases at V and 3 bases at J, leaving 4 bases unmatched. The CDR3 has 14 amino acids. The CDR3 sequence: CASSSQAGTDTQYF. DNA for the CDR3: TGCGCCAGCAGCTCCCAAGCGGGAACAGATACGCAGTATTTT.

The rearrangement links TRBV3-1 (or the pseudogene TRBV3-2) to TRBJ1-2; TRBD1 aligns across 7 bases. The CDR3 contains 14 residues. V was pared by 4 bases and J by 8 bases, with 10 bases of the junction left unmatched. Germline-derived CDR1 and CDR2 are LGHDT and YNNKEL (reference sequence). This CDR3 is CASSPSRRGPGYTF. The CDR3 coding sequence is TGTGCCAGCAGCCCATCACGGAGGGGGCCGGGCTACACCTTC.